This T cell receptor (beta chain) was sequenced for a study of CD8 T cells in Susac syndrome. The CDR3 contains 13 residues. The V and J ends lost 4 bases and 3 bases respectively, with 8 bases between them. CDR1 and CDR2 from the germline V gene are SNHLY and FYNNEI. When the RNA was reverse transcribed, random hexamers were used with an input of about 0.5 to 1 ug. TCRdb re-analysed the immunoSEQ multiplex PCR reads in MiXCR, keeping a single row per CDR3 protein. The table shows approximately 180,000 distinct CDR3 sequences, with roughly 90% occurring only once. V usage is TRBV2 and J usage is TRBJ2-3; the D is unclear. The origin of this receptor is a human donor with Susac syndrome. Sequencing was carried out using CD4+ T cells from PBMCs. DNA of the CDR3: TGTGCCAGCAGTGTGATCCGGACAGATACGCAGTATTTT. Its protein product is CASSVIRTDTQYF.